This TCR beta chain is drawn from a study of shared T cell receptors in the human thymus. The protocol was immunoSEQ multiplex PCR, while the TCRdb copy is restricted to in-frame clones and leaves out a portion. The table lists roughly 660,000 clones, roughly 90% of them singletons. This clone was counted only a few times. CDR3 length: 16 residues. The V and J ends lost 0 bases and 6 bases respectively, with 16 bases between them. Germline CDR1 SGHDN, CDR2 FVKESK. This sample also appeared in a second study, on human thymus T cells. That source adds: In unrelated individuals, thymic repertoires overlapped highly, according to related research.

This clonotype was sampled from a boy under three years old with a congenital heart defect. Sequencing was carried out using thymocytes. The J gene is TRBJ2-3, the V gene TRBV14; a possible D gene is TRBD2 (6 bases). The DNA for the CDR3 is TGTGCCAGCAGCCAAGAGAGTAGGGGCGCGGGGGATACGCAGTATTTT. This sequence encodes CASSQESRGAGDTQYF.